This TCR beta chain was retrieved from a study of T-cell memory formation after mild COVID-19. Study context: The TCR clusters were mostly specific to one donor.

Germline CDR1 KGHDR, CDR2 SFDVKD. The CDR3 sequence is 16 residues long. V dropped 0 bases and J dropped 7 bases, with 16 bases sitting between them. 5'RACE primed from the constant segment yielded TCR alpha and TCR beta cDNA libraries bearing sample barcodes and UMIs. TCRdb redid the calling of the 5' RACE reads with MiXCR, one entry per CDR3 protein. The table shows about 400,000 distinct CDR3 sequences, with around a quarter occurring only once. This clonotype was counted between two and nine times. What it binds is not known. Study findings and constraints: Contracting CD4+ clones sat mainly in CM and EM; CD8+ in EMRA. In second-wave clones peaking day 37, SARS-CoV-2 specificity remained unconfirmed.

Sequenced material: PBMCs or a T cell subset sorted from them (not recorded which). The TCR was taken from an adult woman who had mild COVID-19 (a few samples of this study predate the infection). Cell type and time point are not known. The rearrangement links TRBV24-1 to TRBJ2-3; D ambiguous. DNA for the CDR3: TGTGCCACCAGTGATTTGGGAGTTGGTTCCCAACATACGCAGTATTTT. The encoded protein is CATSDLGVGSQHTQYF.